This T cell receptor beta chain was sequenced in a study of OX40 agonist ivuxolimab in advanced cancers. Study-level results: On average, CD8+ T cells had more expanded clones than CD4+.

Germline loops: CDR1 SNHLY, CDR2 FYNNEI. The CDR3 consists of 14 residues. J lost 9 bases, V lost 6 bases, and 14 bases had no gene match. Generated by immunoSEQ multiplex PCR, the TCRdb table keeps only in-frame clones and is missing some. The top ten hold approximately 12% of the sample, which has around 50,000 clones, under 95% seen once. As concerns this clone: Its target is unknown.

The cohort excluded patients with autoimmune disease history or systemic immunosuppression. The clonotype was recovered from an adult with an advanced solid tumor such as melanoma, head and neck, liver or kidney cancer. The sequencing here drew on CD4+ or CD8+ T cells sorted from blood, taken in a trial of the OX40 agonist ivuxolimab. The genes are TRBV2 and TRBJ2-7, with 7 nucleotides matching TRBD2. The chain's CDR3 is CASRSSGTYELQYF. The CDR3 nucleotides are TGTGCCAGCAGATCTAGCGGTACCTACGAGCTGCAGTACTTC.